This T cell receptor (beta chain) is from a study of blood T cell repertoires in COVID-19. Turning to the study itself: The origin of the acute and convalescent COVID-19 samples was the United States, Italy and Spain. T cells, B-cell-depleted T cells, or PBMCs supplied cDNA or gDNA.

This CDR3 contains 16 residues. Germline V gives CDR1 KGHSH, CDR2 LQKENI. V lost 6 bases, J lost 0 bases, and 5 bases stayed unmatched. In the original analysis: The authors estimated nucleated cell counts from reference gene primer amplification. The table came from immunoSEQ multiplex PCR; TCRdb's copy has only in-frame clones and leaves some out. Clonal size and the V and J genes are those of that table, whereas D and trimming came from the DNA. The sample contains 260,000 or so clones, approximately 86% of which appear only once. The sample taken for sequencing was peripheral blood. V usage is TRBV18 and J usage is TRBJ2-1; 10 bases agree with TRBD1. This TCR was recovered from a man younger than 30 with active or convalescent COVID-19. The CDR3, as DNA: TGTGCCAGCTCTCGGGACAGGGGACCCTCCTACAATGAGCAGTTCTTC. Translated: CASSRDRGPSYNEQFF.